Listed below are T cell receptor beta chains from one sample, sequenced in a study of early T cells in non-severe SARS-CoV-2 infection. In TCRdb, the 5' RACE reads were re-called with MiXCR into one record per CDR3 protein. Counted here are tens of thousands of distinct CDR3 sequences, 11% occurring once; the ten biggest clones make up around 9.8%. The sequencing input was whole blood. All receptors derive from an adult who was a healthcare worker with PCR-confirmed SARS-CoV-2 infection or an uninfected control (not recorded which). CDR3s include the opening cysteine and the closing phenylalanine or tryptophan. The D gene is left open where the match is weak. Clone size appears in some rows only: once, few, many, or a class for an expanded clone.

TRBD2	NA	TRBV3-1	TRBJ2-7	CASSQDSSGSYEQYF	TGTGCCAGCAGCCAAGACTCTAGCGGATCCTACGAGCAGTACTTC
NA	NA	TRBV7-2	TRBJ1-5	CASSPRESTQPQHF	TGTGCCAGCAGCCCGAGGGAAAGCACACAGCCCCAGCATTTT
NA	NA	TRBV12-3/TRBV12-4	TRBJ2-7	CASSGGGQDYEQYF	TGTGCCAGCAGTGGGGGGGGACAGGACTACGAGCAGTACTTC
NA	many	TRBV7-2	TRBJ1-5	CASSLSGGENQPQHF	TGTGCCAGCAGCTTATCCGGGGGCGAGAATCAGCCCCAGCATTTT
NA	many	TRBV29-1	TRBJ1-5	CSVEEVGQPQHF	TGCAGCGTTGAAGAGGTCGGACAGCCCCAGCATTTT
NA	many	TRBV6-2/TRBV6-3	TRBJ2-7	CASSRFTYEQYF	TGTGCCAGCAGCCGATTTACCTACGAGCAGTACTTC
TRBD2	many	TRBV24-1	TRBJ2-2	CATSALAGYSESTGELFF	TGTGCCACCAGTGCCCTAGCGGGGTATTCAGAAAGCACCGGGGAGCTGTTTTTT
NA	NA	TRBV25-1	TRBJ2-5	CASSFSVQPGETQYF	TGTGCCAGCAGTTTCTCCGTCCAGCCTGGCGAGACCCAGTACTTC
TRBD1	NA	TRBV6-6	TRBJ1-5	CASSYPADRVGQPQHF	TGTGCCAGCAGTTACCCGGCGGACAGGGTAGGGCAGCCCCAGCATTTT
NA	many	TRBV6-1	TRBJ2-7	CASSAIRDGSYEQYF	TGTGCCAGCAGTGCGATCCGGGACGGCTCCTACGAGCAGTACTTC
NA	NA	TRBV10-3	TRBJ1-5	CAISESGGGQPQHF	TGTGCCATCAGTGAGTCGGGGGGCGGGCAGCCCCAGCATTTT
TRBD1	many	TRBV18	TRBJ2-7	CASSNRDSLSYEQYF	TGTGCCAGCTCAAACCGGGACAGCCTCTCCTACGAGCAGTACTTC
NA	few	TRBV7-6	TRBJ2-7	CASSLMTGEYYEQYF	TGTGCCAGCAGCTTAATGACCGGGGAATACTACGAGCAGTACTTC
NA	NA	TRBV7-9	TRBJ2-5	CASSLRLVRETQYF	TGTGCCAGCAGCCTCCGACTAGTCAGAGAGACCCAGTACTTC
TRBD1	many	TRBV24-1	TRBJ2-5	CATSDPTGGSQETQYF	TGTGCCACCAGTGATCCGACAGGGGGCTCCCAAGAGACCCAGTACTTC
NA	NA	TRBV19	TRBJ2-7	CASRMGAYEQYF	TGTGCCAGTAGAATGGGGGCCTACGAGCAGTACTTC
NA	NA	TRBV19	TRBJ2-2	CASRTGTGELFF	TGTGCCAGTAGGACGGGCACCGGGGAGCTGTTTTTT
NA	NA	TRBV2	TRBJ1-2	CASGAYGYTF	TGTGCCAGCGGTGCATATGGCTACACCTTC
NA	few	TRBV7-8	TRBJ1-5	CASSLDLAGQPQHF	TGTGCCAGCAGCTTAGATTTGGCGGGTCAGCCCCAGCATTTT
TRBD1	many	TRBV18	TRBJ2-4	CASSVTGVDIQYF	TGTGCCAGCTCAGTGACAGGGGTGGACATTCAGTACTTC
NA	many	TRBV7-8	TRBJ1-5	CASSIGAYSNQPQHF	TGTGCCAGCAGCATCGGGGCTTATAGCAATCAGCCCCAGCATTTT
TRBD2	few	TRBV7-3	TRBJ2-1	CASSSKKFAGLAGLEQFF	TGTGCCAGCAGCTCAAAAAAATTTGCGGGACTAGCGGGGTTGGAGCAGTTCTTC
TRBD2	many	TRBV7-9	TRBJ2-3	CASSPAWSGGFADTQYF	TGTGCCAGCAGCCCGGCTTGGAGCGGGGGGTTTGCAGATACGCAGTATTTT
TRBD1	NA	TRBV6-5	TRBJ2-7	CASSYSWDRSPTGQYF	TGTGCCAGCAGTTACTCGTGGGACAGGAGCCCTACGGGGCAGTACTTC
TRBD1	NA	TRBV2	TRBJ1-3	CASSLDRGNTIYF	TGTGCCAGCAGCTTGGACAGGGGTAACACCATATATTTT
TRBD1	few	TRBV4-3	TRBJ2-7	CASSQTGTGVYEQYF	TGCGCCAGCAGCCAAACCGGGACAGGGGTGTACGAGCAGTACTTC
TRBD1	NA	TRBV4-3	TRBJ2-7	CASSQGDSRYEQYF	TGCGCCAGCAGCCAGGGGGACAGCCGCTACGAGCAGTACTTC
NA	few	TRBV7-2	TRBJ1-2	CASSLVYSPLSF	TGTGCCAGCAGCTTAGTTTACAGCCCGCTCTCCTTC
TRBD1	few	TRBV15	TRBJ1-4	CATSRLGQGQLFF	TGTGCCACCAGCAGACTCGGACAGGGACAACTGTTTTTT
NA	few	TRBV20-1	TRBJ2-1	CSAATMQGNNEQFF	TGCAGTGCTGCCACTATGCAGGGTAACAATGAGCAGTTCTTC